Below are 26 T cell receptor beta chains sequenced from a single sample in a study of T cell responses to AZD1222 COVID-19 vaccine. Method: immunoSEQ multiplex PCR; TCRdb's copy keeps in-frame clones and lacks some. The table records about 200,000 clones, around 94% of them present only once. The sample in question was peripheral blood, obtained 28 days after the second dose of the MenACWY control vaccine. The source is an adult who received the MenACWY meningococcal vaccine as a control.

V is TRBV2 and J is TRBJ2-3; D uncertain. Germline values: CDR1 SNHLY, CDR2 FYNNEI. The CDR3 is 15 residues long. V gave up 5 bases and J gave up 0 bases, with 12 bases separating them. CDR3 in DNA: TGTGCCAGCAGTCTAGGACCGTCTAGCACAGATACGCAGTATTTT. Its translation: CASSLGPSSTDTQYF.

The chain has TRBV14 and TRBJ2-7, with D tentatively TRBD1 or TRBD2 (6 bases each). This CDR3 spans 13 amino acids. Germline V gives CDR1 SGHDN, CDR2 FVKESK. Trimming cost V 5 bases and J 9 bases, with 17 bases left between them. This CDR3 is CASSNNRGERQYF. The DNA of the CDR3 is TGTGCCAGCAGCAATAATAGGGGGGAACGGCAGTACTTC.

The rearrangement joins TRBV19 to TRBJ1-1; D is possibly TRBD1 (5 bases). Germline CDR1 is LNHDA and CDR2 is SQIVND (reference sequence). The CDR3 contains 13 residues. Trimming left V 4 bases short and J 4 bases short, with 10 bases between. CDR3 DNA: TGTGCCAGTAGTAGTACAGGATCCACTGAAGCTTTCTTT. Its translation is CASSSTGSTEAFF.

CDR3 sequence reads: CASSQAGGSGTDTQYF. The CDR3, as DNA: TGTGCCAGCAGCCAAGCGGGGGGGAGCGGCACAGATACGCAGTATTTT. V and J are TRBV3-1 (or the pseudogene TRBV3-2) and TRBJ2-3, with 8 nucleotides matching TRBD2. V gave up 1 base and J gave up 1 base; unmatched junction bases: 4. This CDR3 region has 16 residues. Germline V lookup: CDR1 LGHDT, CDR2 YNNKEL (reference sequence).

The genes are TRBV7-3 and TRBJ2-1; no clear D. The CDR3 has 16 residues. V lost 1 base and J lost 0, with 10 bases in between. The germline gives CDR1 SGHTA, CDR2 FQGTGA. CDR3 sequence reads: CASSLMVGSSYNEQFF. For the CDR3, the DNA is TGTGCCAGCAGCTTAATGGTAGGCAGCTCCTACAATGAGCAGTTCTTC.

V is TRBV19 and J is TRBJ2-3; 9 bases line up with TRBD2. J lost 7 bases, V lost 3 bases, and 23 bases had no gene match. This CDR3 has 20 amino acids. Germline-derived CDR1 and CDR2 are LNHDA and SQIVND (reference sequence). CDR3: CASSIWRWASGTQGINTQYF. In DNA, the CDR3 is TGTGCCAGTAGTATCTGGCGGTGGGCTAGCGGGACCCAGGGGATAAATACGCAGTATTTT. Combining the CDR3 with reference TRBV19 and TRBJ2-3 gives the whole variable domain DGGITQSPKYLFRKEGQNVTLSCEQNLNHDAMYWYRQDPGQGLRLIYYSQIVNDFQKGDIAEGYSVSREKKESFPLTVTSAQKNPTAFYLCASSIWRWASGTQGINTQYFGPGTRLTVL.

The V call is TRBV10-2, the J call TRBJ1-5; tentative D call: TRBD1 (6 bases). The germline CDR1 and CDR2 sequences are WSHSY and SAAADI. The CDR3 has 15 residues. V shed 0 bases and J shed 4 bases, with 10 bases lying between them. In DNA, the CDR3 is TGCGCCAGCAGTGAGTCGGGAGGGGGGAATCAGCCCCAGCATTTT. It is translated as CASSESGGGNQPQHF.

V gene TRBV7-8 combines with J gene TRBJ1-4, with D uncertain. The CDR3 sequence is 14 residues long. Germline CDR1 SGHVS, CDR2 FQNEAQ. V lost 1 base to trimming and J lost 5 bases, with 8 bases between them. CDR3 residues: CASSLVGMNEKLFF. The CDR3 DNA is TGTGCCAGCAGCTTAGTGGGCATGAATGAAAAACTGTTTTTT.

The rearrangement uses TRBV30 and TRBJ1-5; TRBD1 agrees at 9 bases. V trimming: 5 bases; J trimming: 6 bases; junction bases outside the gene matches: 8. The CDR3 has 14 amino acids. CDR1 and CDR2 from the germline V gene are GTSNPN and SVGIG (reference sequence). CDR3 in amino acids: CAWGRDRDSQPQHF. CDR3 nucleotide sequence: TGTGCCTGGGGCCGGGACAGGGATTCTCAGCCCCAGCATTTT. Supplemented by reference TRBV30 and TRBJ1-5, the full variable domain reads SQTIHQWPATLVQPVGSPLSLECTVEGTSNPNLYWYRQAAGRGLQLLFYSVGIGQISSEVPQNLSASRPQDRQFILSSKKLLLSDSGFYLCAWGRDRDSQPQHFGDGTRLSIL.

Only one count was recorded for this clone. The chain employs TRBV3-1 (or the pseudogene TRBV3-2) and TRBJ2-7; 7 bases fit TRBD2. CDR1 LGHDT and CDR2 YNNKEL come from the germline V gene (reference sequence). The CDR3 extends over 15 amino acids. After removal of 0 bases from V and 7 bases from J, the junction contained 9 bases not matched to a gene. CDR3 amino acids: CASSQDVLASREQYF. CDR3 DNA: TGTGCCAGCAGCCAAGATGTACTAGCGTCTCGGGAGCAGTACTTC.

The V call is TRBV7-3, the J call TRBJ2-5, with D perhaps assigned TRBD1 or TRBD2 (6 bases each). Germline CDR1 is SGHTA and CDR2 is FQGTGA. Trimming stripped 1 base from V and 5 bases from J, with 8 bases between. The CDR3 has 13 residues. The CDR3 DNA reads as TGTGCCAGCAGCTTAATAGGGGGGGAGACCCAGTACTTC. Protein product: CASSLIGGETQYF.

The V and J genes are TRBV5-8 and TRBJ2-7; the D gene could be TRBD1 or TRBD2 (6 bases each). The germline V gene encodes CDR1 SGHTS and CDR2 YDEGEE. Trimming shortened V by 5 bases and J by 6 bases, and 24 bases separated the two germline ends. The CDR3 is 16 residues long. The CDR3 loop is CASRMSGPGARGEQYF. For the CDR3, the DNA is TGTGCCAGCAGGATGTCAGGGCCGGGAGCCAGGGGCGAGCAGTACTTC.

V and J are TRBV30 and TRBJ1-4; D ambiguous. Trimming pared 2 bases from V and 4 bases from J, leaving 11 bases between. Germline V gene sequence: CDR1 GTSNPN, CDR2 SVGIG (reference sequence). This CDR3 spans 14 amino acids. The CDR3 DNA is TGTGCCTGGAGTCAAGGAGGGTTTAATGAAAAACTGTTTTTT. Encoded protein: CAWSQGGFNEKLFF.

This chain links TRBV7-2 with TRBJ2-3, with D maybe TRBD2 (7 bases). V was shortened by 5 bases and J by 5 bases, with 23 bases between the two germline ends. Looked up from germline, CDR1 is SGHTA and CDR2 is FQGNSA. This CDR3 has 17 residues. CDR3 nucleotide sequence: TGTGCCAGCAGCCGGGGGGCCCTCCTAGAAATGGGAGATACGCAGTATTTT. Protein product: CASSRGALLEMGDTQYF.

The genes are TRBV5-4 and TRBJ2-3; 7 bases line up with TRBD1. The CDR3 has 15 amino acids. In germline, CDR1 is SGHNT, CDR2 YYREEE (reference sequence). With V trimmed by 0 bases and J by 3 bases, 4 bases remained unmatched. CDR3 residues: CASSLEGQKTDTQYF. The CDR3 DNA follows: TGTGCCAGCAGCTTGGAGGGACAGAAAACAGATACGCAGTATTTT.

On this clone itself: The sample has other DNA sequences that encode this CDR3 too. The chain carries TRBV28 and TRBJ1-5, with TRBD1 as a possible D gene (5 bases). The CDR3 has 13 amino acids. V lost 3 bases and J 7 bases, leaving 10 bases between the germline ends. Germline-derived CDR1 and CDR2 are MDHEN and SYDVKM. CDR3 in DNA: TGTGCCAGCAGTTTTTTAAGGGGACAGCCCCAGCATTTT. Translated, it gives CASSFLRGQPQHF.

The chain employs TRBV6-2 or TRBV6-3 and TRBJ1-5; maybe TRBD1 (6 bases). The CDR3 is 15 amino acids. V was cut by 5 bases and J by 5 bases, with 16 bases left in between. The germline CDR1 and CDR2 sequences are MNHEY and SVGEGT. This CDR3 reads CASSGGLLLDQPQHF. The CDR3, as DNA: TGTGCCAGCAGTGGGGGCTTGCTCCTCGATCAGCCCCAGCATTTT.

CDR3 in DNA: TGTGCCAGCAGTATTGGAGTTCCTCTTAACTATGGCTACACCTTC. This gives the protein CASSIGVPLNYGYTF. J is TRBJ1-2 and V is TRBV6-5; D is uncertain. The CDR3 loop spans 15 amino acids. V was cut by 5 bases and J by 1 base, with 14 bases left in between. Germline CDR1 MNHEY, CDR2 SVGAGI.

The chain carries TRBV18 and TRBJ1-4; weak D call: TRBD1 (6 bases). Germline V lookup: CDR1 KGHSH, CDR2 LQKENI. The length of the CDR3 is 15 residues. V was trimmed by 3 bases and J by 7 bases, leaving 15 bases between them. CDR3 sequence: CASSPSVGQREKLFF. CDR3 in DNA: TGTGCCAGCTCACCGTCCGTGGGACAACGTGAAAAACTGTTTTTT.

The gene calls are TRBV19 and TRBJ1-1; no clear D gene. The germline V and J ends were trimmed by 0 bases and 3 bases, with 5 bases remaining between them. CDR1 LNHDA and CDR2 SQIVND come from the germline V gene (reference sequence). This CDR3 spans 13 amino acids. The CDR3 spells CASSIDPYTEAFF. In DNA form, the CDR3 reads TGTGCCAGTAGTATAGACCCTTACACTGAAGCTTTCTTT.

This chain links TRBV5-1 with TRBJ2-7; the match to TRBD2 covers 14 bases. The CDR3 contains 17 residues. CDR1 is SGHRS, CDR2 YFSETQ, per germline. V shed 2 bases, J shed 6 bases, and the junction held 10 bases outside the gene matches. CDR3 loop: CASSLGTSGRPPLEQYF. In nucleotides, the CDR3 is TGCGCCAGCAGCTTAGGGACTAGCGGGAGACCCCCTCTCGAGCAGTACTTC.

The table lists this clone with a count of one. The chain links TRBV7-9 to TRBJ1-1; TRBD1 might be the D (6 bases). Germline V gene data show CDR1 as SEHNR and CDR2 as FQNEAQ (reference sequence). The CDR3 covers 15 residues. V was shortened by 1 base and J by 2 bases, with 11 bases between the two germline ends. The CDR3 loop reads CASSLESRGNTEAFF. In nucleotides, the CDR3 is TGTGCCAGCAGCTTAGAGAGCAGGGGCAACACTGAAGCTTTCTTT.

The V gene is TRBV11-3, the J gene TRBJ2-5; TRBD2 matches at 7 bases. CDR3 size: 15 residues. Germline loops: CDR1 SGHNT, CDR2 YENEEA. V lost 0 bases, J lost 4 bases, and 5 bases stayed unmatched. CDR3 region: CASSLDGASGETQYF. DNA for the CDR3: TGTGCCAGCAGCTTAGACGGGGCTAGCGGAGAGACCCAGTACTTC.

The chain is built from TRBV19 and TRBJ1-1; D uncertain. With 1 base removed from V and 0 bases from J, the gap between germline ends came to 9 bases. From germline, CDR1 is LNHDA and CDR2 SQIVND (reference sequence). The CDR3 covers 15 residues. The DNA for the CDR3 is TGTGCCAGTAGTATAGTTAAGGTAATGAACACTGAAGCTTTCTTT. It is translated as CASSIVKVMNTEAFF.

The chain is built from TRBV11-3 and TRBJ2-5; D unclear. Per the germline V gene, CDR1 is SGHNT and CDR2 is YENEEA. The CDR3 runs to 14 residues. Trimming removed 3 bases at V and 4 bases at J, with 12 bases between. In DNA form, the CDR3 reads TGTGCCAGCAGCTTCGGTGGGGTGGCAGAGACCCAGTACTTC. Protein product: CASSFGGVAETQYF.

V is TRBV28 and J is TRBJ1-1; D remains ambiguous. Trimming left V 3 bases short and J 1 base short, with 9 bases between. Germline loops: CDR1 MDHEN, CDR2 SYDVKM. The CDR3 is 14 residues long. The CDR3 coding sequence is TGTGCCAGCAGTTTCGAGGGCTGGAACACTGAAGCTTTCTTT. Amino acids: CASSFEGWNTEAFF. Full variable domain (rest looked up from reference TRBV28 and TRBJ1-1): DVKVTQSSRYLVKRTGEKVFLECVQDMDHENMFWYRQDPGLGLRLIYFSYDVKMKEKGDIPEGYSVSREKKERFSLILESASTNQTSMYLCASSFEGWNTEAFFGQGTRLTVV.